The clone carrying this T cell receptor beta chain was found once. What it binds is not known. Different DNA sequences within this sample yield the same CDR3. The source of the sample is a study of T cell responses to AZD1222 COVID-19 vaccine. Clones were read by immunoSEQ multiplex PCR, and TCRdb kept only the in-frame ones, dropping some. The table lists roughly 200,000 clones, just over 90% of them singletons, with over 0.95% in the top ten. General study points: Baseline testing showed seropositivity in only six AZD1222 recipients. The study reported that nearly half of spike-specific TCRs target unmutated variant regions. Among the donors, most were white British and more were female, and clonal diversity was possibly underestimated.

The specimen comprised peripheral blood, sampled on day 0 of MenACWY control vaccination. This sequence was found in an adult in good health.

The CDR3 loop reads CASSFRENTEAFF. The CDR3 bases are TGTGCCAGCAGTTTCAGGGAGAACACTGAAGCTTTCTTT. The rearrangement links TRBV12-3 or TRBV12-4 to TRBJ1-1, with D possibly matching TRBD1 (5 bases). This CDR3 has 13 residues. Trimming pared 3 bases from V and 1 base from J, leaving 6 bases between.